A selection of T cell receptor beta chains follows, all from one sample in a study of T cells in Graves' hyperthyroidism and ophthalmopathy. TCRdb recomputed calls from the multiplex PCR reads with MiXCR, one row per CDR3 protein. Here the sample spans over 250,000 distinct CDR3 sequences, about 20% being singletons. The sample taken for sequencing was blood. The receptors here all came from a man aged 25 to 45 with Graves' ophthalmopathy. Both conserved end residues are part of each CDR3. The D gene is left open where the match is weak. Size is omitted from some rows. Given values are once, few, many or a class for expanded clones.

j_call clone_size v_call d_call cdr3_nt cdr3_aa
TRBJ2-3 . TRBV24-1 . TGTGCCACCAGTGATTCCGGGACAGATACGCAGTATTTT CATSDSGTDTQYF
TRBJ2-7 many TRBV20-1 TRBD2 TGCAGTGCCACGGGGACTAGCGGAACTTACGAGCAGTACTTC CSATGTSGTYEQYF
TRBJ1-1 few TRBV29-1 . TGCAGCGTTCGCCGGGGTTTGAACACTGAAGCTTTCTTT CSVRRGLNTEAFF
TRBJ1-1 . TRBV7-9 . TGTGCCAGCAGCCCTGGCGTCGAAGCTTTCTTT CASSPGVEAFF
TRBJ1-5 many TRBV24-1 . TGTGCCACCAGTGCCCCAGGAGAGGGATACCAGCCCCAGCATTTT CATSAPGEGYQPQHF
TRBJ2-7 . TRBV5-1 . TGCGCCAGCAGCTTGGAGGGCTTCAACGAGCAGTACTTC CASSLEGFNEQYF
TRBJ2-2 few TRBV24-1 . TGTGCCACAAGTACAGGGAGGAGCACCGGGGAGCTGTTTTTT CATSTGRSTGELFF
TRBJ2-7 . TRBV27 . TGTGCCAGCGTGAGTAGGACTTACGAGCAGTACTTC CASVSRTYEQYF
TRBJ2-7 few TRBV6-1 . TGTGCCAGCAGCAAGGGACCCTACGAGCAGTACTTC CASSKGPYEQYF
TRBJ2-7 . TRBV27 TRBD2 TGTGCCAGCAGGTCCCGGGGGACTAGAATCAACGAGCAGTACTTC CASRSRGTRINEQYF
TRBJ2-1 few TRBV6-1 TRBD2 TGTGCCAGCACCCGACGGACTAGCGGGAGGGGCGATGAGCAGTTCTTC CASTRRTSGRGDEQFF
TRBJ2-3 few TRBV20-1 TRBD2 TGCAGTGTTAAGGGCGTCGTACTAGCGGAGGTCACTAGCACAGATACGCAGTATTTT CSVKGVVLAEVTSTDTQYF
TRBJ2-2 few TRBV30 TRBD1 TGTGCCTGGAGTGTAAACAGGGGGCTCACCGGGGAGCTGTTTTTT CAWSVNRGLTGELFF
TRBJ2-3 . TRBV7-3 . TGTGCCAGCAGCTTATCCTCCCGCTTAGATACGCAGTATTTT CASSLSSRLDTQYF
TRBJ1-6 . TRBV27 . TGTGCCAGCAGTTTATCGTTTGTCCAATTATCGAGCTCCTATAATTCACCCCTCCACTTT CASSLSFVQLSSSYNSPLHF
TRBJ2-3 . TRBV11-3 . TGTGCCAGCAGCTTAGGCCGGCGGTTCGATACGCAGTATTTT CASSLGRRFDTQYF
TRBJ2-5 few TRBV11-2 TRBD2 TGTGCCAGCAGCCGCCCCCTAAGCGGGAGAGGGGAGACCCAGTACTTC CASSRPLSGRGETQYF
TRBJ2-5 . TRBV18 TRBD2 TGTGCCAGCTCACCCGCACGACTAGCGGGAGTGGGAGAGACCCAGTACTTC CASSPARLAGVGETQYF
TRBJ1-6 many TRBV30 . TGTGCCTGGAGTGGCGGGGTAGGGTCACCCCTCCACTTT CAWSGGVGSPLHF
TRBJ2-2 . TRBV19 . TGTGCCAGTCTTCTAAGGCAGGGGAAGAGCACCGGGGAGCTGTTTTTT CASLLRQGKSTGELFF
TRBJ2-2 . TRBV29-1 . TGCAGCGTTGAGGGAAAAGCCACCGGGGAGCTGTTTTTT CSVEGKATGELFF
TRBJ2-5 few TRBV11-1 TRBD1 TGTGCCAGCAGCTTAGGAGGGACAGGGGGCGTAGAGACCCAGTACTTC CASSLGGTGGVETQYF
TRBJ1-2 many TRBV28 TRBD1 TGTGCCAGCAGTTCCTCTCCGGGACAGGGGGATGGCTACACCTTC CASSSSPGQGDGYTF
TRBJ2-3 . TRBV9 . TGTGCCAGCAGCAGGGGGGAGGGTGGGGGGACAGATACGCAGTATTTT CASSRGEGGGTDTQYF
TRBJ2-1 . TRBV29-1 . TGCAGCGCCCGAACGGGGGCCCCTCCGCAAGGGCAGTTCTTC CSARTGAPPQGQFF
TRBJ2-7 few TRBV20-1 TRBD1 TGCAGTGCCCCAGACAGGGGAGGGCAGTACTTC CSAPDRGGQYF
TRBJ2-3 many TRBV28 TRBD2 TGTGCCAGCAGCCAACCCATACTAGCGGGAGGGGATACGCAGTATTTT CASSQPILAGGDTQYF
TRBJ2-7 few TRBV12-3/TRBV12-4 . TGTGCCAGCAGTTTAGGGAGAGGGAGCAGGGACGAGCAGTACTTC CASSLGRGSRDEQYF
TRBJ1-5 many TRBV28 TRBD1 TGTGCCAGCAGTCCACAGGGGGGCAATCAGCCCCAGCATTTT CASSPQGGNQPQHF
TRBJ1-6 many TRBV2 . TGTGCCAGCAGTAGTGAAGTGTCGGGGGATGGTTCACCCCTCCACTTT CASSSEVSGDGSPLHF
TRBJ2-1 . TRBV11-3 . TGTGCCAGCAGCTCTGATCGGTCCACCTACAATGAGCAGTTCTTC CASSSDRSTYNEQFF
TRBJ2-7 . TRBV2 . TGTGCCAGCACCATTCGGGCAGGGTGGTCCTACGAGCAGTACTTC CASTIRAGWSYEQYF
TRBJ2-7 . TRBV6-1 TRBD1 TGTGCCAGCAGTGGGTCTAGGAGACAGGGATCCTACGAGCAGTACTTC CASSGSRRQGSYEQYF
TRBJ2-2 few TRBV25-1 . TGTGCCAGCCAGGGGGGAGGGTTCGGGGAGCTGTTTTTT CASQGGGFGELFF
TRBJ2-6 few TRBV6-2/TRBV6-3 . TGTGCCAGCAATCCAGGGCGACGGACTGGGGCCAACGTCCTGACTTTC CASNPGRRTGANVLTF
TRBJ1-2 few TRBV27 . TGTGCCAGCAGCCCGGGCACAGATGGCTACACCTTC CASSPGTDGYTF
TRBJ2-1 . TRBV7-6 TRBD2 TGTGCCAGCAGCGACTACAGTGGGGGGGATGAGCAGTTCTTC CASSDYSGGDEQFF
TRBJ2-2 . TRBV9 . TGTGCCAGCGCTCTAGTGAACACCGGGGAGCTGTTTTTT CASALVNTGELFF
TRBJ2-1 . TRBV5-6 . TGTGCCAGCAGCTTGGGATCACTAGCCGAGCAGTTCTTC CASSLGSLAEQFF
TRBJ2-3 . TRBV12-5 TRBD2 TGTGCTAGTGGCCGCGGGACTAGCGGGACTTTTAGAGATACGCAGTATTTT CASGRGTSGTFRDTQYF
TRBJ1-1 many TRBV28 . TGTGCCAGCATAGGCGTTAAAAACACTGAAGCTTTCTTT CASIGVKNTEAFF
TRBJ1-2 . TRBV5-1 . TGCGCCAGCAGCTTCTCTCCAGGGGACTATGGCTACACCTTC CASSFSPGDYGYTF
TRBJ1-4 many TRBV28 . TGTGCCAGCAGTTTTCAGGGTATGAATGAAAAACTGTTTTTT CASSFQGMNEKLFF
TRBJ1-6 many TRBV11-2 . TGTGCCAGCAGCTTAGATCACGGGCGGAATTCACCCCTCCACTTT CASSLDHGRNSPLHF
TRBJ1-1 . TRBV5-6 . TGTGCCAGCAGCTTGGCAGTCAGTAGAGCTTTCTTT CASSLAVSRAFF
TRBJ2-1 many TRBV28 TRBD2 TGTGCCAGCAGCTACCGGGCCTTTGGACTAGCGGGATACAATGAGCAGTTCTTC CASSYRAFGLAGYNEQFF
TRBJ1-3 many TRBV30 TRBD1 TGTGCCTGGGGTGGGACAGCCTCTGGAAACACCATATATTTT CAWGGTASGNTIYF
TRBJ1-1 . TRBV5-1 . TGCGCCAGCAGCCCTAGGGGGGGCGCGGAAGCTTTCTTT CASSPRGGAEAFF
TRBJ2-3 many TRBV7-3 TRBD2 TGTGCCAGCAGCTCCCAGGCGGGAGGTTCCGATACGCAGTATTTT CASSSQAGGSDTQYF
TRBJ2-4 . TRBV2 . TGTGCCAGCAGGAGGGAGGTAGCAGGGGACAAAAACATTCAGTACTTC CASRREVAGDKNIQYF
TRBJ2-2 . TRBV7-9 TRBD2 TGTGCCAGCAGCCGGCTCCGACTAGCGGGTACCGGGGAGCTGTTTTTT CASSRLRLAGTGELFF
TRBJ1-6 many TRBV11-2 . TGTGCCAGCAGCTTAACGGATGAGGGGTCACCCCTCCACTTT CASSLTDEGSPLHF